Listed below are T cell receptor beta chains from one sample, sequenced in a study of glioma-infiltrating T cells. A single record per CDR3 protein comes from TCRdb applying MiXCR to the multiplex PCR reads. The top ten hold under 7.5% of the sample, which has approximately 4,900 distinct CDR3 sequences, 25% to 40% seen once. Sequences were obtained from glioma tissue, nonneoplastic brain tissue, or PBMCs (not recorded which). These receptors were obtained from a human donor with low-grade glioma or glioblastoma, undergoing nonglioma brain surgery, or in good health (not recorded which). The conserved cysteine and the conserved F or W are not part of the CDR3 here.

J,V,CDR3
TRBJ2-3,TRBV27,ASSLGAGTDTQY
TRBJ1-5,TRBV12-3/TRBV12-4,ASSSESKGPPQH
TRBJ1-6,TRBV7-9,ASSPDRGGANSPLH
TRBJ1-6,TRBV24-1,AIADPSSYNSPIH
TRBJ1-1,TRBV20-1,SARDPLVYTEAS
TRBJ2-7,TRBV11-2,ASSFSGTGNYEQY
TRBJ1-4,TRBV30,AWTGTDNEKLF
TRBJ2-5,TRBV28,ASSFEGGQETQY
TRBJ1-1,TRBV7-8,ASSLTGGTEAF
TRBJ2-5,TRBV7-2,ASSLGTVGETQY
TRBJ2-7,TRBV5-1,ASRPTGGIEQY
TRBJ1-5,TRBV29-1,SVEDRVGQPQH
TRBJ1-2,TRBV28,ANSYGGGAFYGYT
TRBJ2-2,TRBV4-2,ASIQATGPDTGQLF
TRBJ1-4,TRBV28,ASSLQGILF
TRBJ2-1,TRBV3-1,ASSQQTSGGGEQF
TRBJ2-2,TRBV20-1,SAARITGGGTGELF
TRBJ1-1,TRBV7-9,ASSLAGHTDMNTEAF
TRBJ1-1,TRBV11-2,ASSSQTGTGRTEAF
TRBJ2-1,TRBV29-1,GVDPKSLGSYNEQF
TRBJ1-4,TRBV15,ATSRDKSWDEKLF
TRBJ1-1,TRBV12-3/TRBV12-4,ASREESNTEAF
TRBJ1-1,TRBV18,ASSPTSTEAF
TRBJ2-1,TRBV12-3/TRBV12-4,ASSRDSAYNEQF
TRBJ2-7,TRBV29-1,RDPRQAGGNYEQY
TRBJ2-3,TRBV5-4,ASSLENSGGGSTDTQY
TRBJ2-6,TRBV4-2,ASSQDNSGANVLT
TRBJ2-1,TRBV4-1,ASSQVVRRGAGNEQF
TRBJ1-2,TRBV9,ASSGTQGGQNYGYT
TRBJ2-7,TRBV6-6,ASSYSTGAIEQY
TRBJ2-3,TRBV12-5,ASGSEGLAITDTQY
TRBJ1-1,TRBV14,ASSQVSPYMNTEAF
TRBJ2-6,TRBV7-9,ASSSLRGPGANVLT
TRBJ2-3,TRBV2,ASRATLAASTDTQY
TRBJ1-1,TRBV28,ASSQDDTEAF
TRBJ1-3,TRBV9,ASSAWTSQGNTIY
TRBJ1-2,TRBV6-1,ASNQSRGADYGYT
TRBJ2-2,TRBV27,ASSFRQGGAGELF
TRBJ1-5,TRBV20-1,SGSTGNQPQH
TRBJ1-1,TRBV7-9,ASSLSDRSEAF
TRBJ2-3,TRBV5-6,ASSFGAGAHRADTQY
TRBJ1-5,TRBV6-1,ASSEGRGRGNQPQH